These 2 T cell receptor beta chains share one sample of origin, sequenced in a study of blood T cell repertoires in COVID-19. TCRdb's table, derived via immunoSEQ multiplex PCR, lists solely in-frame clones and lacks some. The table records 95,000 to 150,000 clones, 70% to 85% of them present only once. Sequencing was done on a sample of peripheral blood. Source of these receptors: a woman between 65 and 79 years old with acute or convalescent COVID-19.

The V call is TRBV3-1 (or the pseudogene TRBV3-2), the J call TRBJ2-2; D remains ambiguous. Between the trimmed V and J ends, which lost 1 base and 2 bases, there was a span of 5 bases. In germline, CDR1 is LGHDT, CDR2 YNNKEL (reference sequence). The CDR3 sequence is 14 residues long. CDR3 DNA: TGTGCCAGCAGCCAAGTCGTCAACACCGGGGAGCTGTTTTTT. Its translation is CASSQVVNTGELFF.

This chain uses TRBV3-1 (or the pseudogene TRBV3-2) with TRBJ2-1; the match to TRBD2 covers 9 bases. Germline CDR1 and CDR2: LGHDT and YNNKEL (reference sequence). With V trimmed by 4 bases and J by 6 bases, 7 bases remained unmatched. CDR3 length: 15 amino acids. CDR3 nucleotide sequence: TGTGCCAGCAGCCTGGGCGGGGGGGCCTCCAATGAGCAGTTCTTC. The encoded protein is CASSLGGGASNEQFF.